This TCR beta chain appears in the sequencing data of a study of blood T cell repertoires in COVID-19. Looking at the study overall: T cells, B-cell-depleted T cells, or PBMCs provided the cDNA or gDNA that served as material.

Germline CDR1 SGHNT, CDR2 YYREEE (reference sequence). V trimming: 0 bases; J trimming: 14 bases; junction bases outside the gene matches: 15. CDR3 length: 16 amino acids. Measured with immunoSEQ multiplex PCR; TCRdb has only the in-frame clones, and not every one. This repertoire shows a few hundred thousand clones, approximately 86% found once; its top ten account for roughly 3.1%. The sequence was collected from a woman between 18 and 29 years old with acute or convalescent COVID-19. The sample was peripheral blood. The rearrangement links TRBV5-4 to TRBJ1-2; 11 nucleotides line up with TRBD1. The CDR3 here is CASSLAVGQGVRTTTF. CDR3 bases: TGTGCCAGCAGCTTGGCGGTGGGACAGGGGGTCCGGACTACTACCTTC.